What follows describes a single T cell receptor (beta chain). The sample contains more than one DNA sequence encoding this CDR3. The whole isolated RNA underwent reverse transcription, so sequencing captured expressed TCRB transcripts. TCRdb's copy holds only in-frame clones and misses some; the assay was immunoSEQ multiplex PCR. Among over 500,000 clones listed, around 15% were seen once. These data belong to a study of beta chain features in type 1 diabetes. About the research overall: No age, gender or cell yield differences were seen between patients and healthy donors.

The sample taken for sequencing was naive CD4+ T cells from blood. The sequence derives from a man between 18 and 35 years old in good health.

CDR3 loop: CASSLGRVQETQYF. In DNA form, the CDR3 reads TGCGCCAGCAGCTTGGGGAGGGTCCAAGAGACCCAGTACTTC. This chain uses TRBV5-1 with TRBJ2-5; D is perhaps TRBD2 (6 bases). The V end lost 0 bases, the J end lost 1 base, and 7 bases lay between the germline ends. CDR1 SGHRS and CDR2 YFSETQ come from the germline V gene. CDR3 size: 14 residues.